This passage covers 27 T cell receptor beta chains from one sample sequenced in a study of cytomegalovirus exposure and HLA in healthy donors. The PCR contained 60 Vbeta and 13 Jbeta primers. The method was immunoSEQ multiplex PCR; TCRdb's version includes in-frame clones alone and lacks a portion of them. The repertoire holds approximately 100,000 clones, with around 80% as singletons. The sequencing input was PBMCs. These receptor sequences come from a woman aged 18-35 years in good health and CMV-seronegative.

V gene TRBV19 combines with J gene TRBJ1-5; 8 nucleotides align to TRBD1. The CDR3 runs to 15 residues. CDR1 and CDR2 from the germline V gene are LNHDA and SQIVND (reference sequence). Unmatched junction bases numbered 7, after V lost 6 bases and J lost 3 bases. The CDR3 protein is CASSRDRLSNQPQHF. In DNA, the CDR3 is TGTGCCAGTAGCCGGGACAGGCTGTCCAATCAGCCCCAGCATTTT. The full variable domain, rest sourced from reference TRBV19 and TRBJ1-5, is DGGITQSPKYLFRKEGQNVTLSCEQNLNHDAMYWYRQDPGQGLRLIYYSQIVNDFQKGDIAEGYSVSREKKESFPLTVTSAQKNPTAFYLCASSRDRLSNQPQHFGDGTRLSIL.

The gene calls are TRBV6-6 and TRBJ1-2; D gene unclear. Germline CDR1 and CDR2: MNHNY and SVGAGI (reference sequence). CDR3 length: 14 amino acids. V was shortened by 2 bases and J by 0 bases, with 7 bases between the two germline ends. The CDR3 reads CASSYTLTNYGYTF. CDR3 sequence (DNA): TGTGCCAGCAGTTACACATTAACTAACTATGGCTACACCTTC.

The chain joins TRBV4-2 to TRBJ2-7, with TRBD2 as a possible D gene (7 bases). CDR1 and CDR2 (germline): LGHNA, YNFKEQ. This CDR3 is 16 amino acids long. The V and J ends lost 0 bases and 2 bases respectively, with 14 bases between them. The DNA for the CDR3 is TGTGCCAGCAGCCAAGAAAGGGGGGGCCCCACCTACGAGCAGTACTTC. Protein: CASSQERGGPTYEQYF.

CDR3 in amino acids: CASSPVSDTQYF. The CDR3 bases are TGTGCCAGCTCACCAGTATCAGATACGCAGTATTTT. J is TRBJ2-3 and V is TRBV18; D gene ambiguous. The CDR3 runs 12 residues. The V gene lost 2 bases and the J gene lost 4 bases, with 4 bases spanning the gap. Germline CDR1 and CDR2: KGHSH and LQKENI.

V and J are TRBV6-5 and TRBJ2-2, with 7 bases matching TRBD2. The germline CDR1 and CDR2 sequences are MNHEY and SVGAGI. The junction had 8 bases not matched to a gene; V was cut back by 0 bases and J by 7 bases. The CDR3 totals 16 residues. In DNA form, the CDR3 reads TGTGCCAGCAGTTACTCGGCTAGCGGTCTAGGCGGGGAGCTGTTTTTT. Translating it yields CASSYSASGLGGELFF.

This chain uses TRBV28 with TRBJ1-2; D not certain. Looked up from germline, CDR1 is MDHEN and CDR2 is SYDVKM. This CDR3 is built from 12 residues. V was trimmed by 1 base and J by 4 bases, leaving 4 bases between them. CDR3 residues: CASSLSLYGYTF. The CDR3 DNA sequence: TGTGCCAGCAGTTTATCCCTCTATGGCTACACCTTC.

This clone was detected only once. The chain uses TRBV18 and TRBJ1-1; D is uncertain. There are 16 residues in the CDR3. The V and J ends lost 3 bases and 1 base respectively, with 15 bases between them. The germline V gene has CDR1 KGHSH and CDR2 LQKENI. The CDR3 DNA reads TGTGCCAGCTCACCCTCAGGTCAAGCCCGGAACACTGAAGCTTTCTTT. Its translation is CASSPSGQARNTEAFF.

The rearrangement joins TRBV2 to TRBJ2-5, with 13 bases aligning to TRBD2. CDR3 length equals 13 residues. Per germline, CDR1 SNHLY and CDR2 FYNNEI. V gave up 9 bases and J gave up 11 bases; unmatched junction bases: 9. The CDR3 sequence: CARGLAGVGEQYF. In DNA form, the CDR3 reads TGTGCCAGAGGACTAGCGGGAGTGGGGGAGCAGTACTTC.

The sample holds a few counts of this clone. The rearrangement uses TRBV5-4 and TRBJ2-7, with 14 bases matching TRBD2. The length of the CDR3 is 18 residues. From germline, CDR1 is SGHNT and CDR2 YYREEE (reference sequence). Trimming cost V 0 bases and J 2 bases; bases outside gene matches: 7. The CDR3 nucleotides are TGTGCCAGCAGCTTGGGTCCGGGACTAGCGGGAGACCCCTACGAGCAGTACTTC. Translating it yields CASSLGPGLAGDPYEQYF. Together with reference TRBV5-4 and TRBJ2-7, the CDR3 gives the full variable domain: ETGVTQSPTHLIKTRGQQVTLRCSSQSGHNTVSWYQQALGQGPQFIFQYYREEENGRGNFPPRFSGLQFPNYSSELNVNALELDDSALYLCASSLGPGLAGDPYEQYFGPGTRLTVT.

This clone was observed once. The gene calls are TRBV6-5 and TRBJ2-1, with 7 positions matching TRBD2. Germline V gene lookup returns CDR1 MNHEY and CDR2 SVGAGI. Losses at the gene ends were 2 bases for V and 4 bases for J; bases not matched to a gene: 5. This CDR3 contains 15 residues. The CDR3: CASSYAGEVYNEQFF. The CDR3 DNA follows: TGTGCCAGCAGTTACGCGGGAGAGGTTTACAATGAGCAGTTCTTC.

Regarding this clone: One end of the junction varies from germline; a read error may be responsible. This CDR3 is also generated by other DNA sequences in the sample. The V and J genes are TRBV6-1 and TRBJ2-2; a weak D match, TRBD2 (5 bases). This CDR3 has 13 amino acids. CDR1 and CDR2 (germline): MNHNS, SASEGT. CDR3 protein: CASRSGSTGELFF. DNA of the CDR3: TGTGCCAGCAGGTCGGGGTCCACCGGGGAACTGTTTTTT.

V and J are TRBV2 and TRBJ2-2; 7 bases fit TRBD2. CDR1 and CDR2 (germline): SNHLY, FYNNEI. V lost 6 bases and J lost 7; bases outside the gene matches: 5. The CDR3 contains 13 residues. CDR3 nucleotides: TGTGCCAGCAGCCCCAGGGAGGGCGGGGAGCTGTTTTTT. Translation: CASSPREGGELFF.

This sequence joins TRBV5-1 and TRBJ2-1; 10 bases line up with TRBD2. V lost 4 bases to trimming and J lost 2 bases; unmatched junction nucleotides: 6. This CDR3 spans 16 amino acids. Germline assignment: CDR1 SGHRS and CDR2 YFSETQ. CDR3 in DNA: TGCGCCAGCAGCCCACGGACTAGCGGAGCCTACAATGAGCAGTTCTTC. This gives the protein CASSPRTSGAYNEQFF.

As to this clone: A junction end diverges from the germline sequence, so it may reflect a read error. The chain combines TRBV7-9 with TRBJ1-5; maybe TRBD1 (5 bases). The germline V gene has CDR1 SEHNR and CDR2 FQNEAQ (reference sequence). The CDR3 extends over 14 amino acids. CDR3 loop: CSSSPTGVGQPQHF. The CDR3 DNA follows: TGTTCCAGCAGCCCAACGGGGGTGGGCCAGCCCCAGCATTTT.

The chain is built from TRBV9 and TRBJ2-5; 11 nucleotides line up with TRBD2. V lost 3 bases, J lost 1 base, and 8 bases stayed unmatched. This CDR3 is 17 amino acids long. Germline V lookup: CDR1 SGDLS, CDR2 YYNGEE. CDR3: CASSGSLAGELQETQYF. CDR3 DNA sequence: TGTGCCAGCAGCGGGTCACTAGCGGGGGAACTCCAAGAGACCCAGTACTTC.

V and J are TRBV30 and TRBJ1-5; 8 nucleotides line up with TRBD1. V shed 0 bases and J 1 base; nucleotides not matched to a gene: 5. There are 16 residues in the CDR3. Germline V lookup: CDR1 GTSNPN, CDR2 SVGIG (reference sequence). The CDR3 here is CAWSVQGEVSNQPQHF. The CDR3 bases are TGTGCCTGGAGTGTACAGGGGGAAGTCAGCAATCAGCCCCAGCATTTT.

In DNA, the CDR3 is TGTGCCAGCAGTGAAGCGCTGGGGACAGGGTTATCCTACGAGCAGTACTTC. It is translated as CASSEALGTGLSYEQYF. The chain is built from TRBV6-1 and TRBJ2-7; 9 nucleotides align to TRBD1. The length of the CDR3 is 17 residues. Germline CDR1 is MNHNS and CDR2 is SASEGT. V shed 0 bases and J 1 base; nucleotides not matched to a gene: 7.

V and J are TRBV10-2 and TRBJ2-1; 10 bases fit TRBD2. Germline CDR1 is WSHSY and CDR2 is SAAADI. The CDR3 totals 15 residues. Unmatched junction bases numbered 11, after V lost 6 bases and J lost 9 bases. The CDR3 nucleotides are TGCGCCAGCAGACCTGCTAGCGGGAGTTCTGGTGAGCAGTTCTTC. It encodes CASRPASGSSGEQFF.

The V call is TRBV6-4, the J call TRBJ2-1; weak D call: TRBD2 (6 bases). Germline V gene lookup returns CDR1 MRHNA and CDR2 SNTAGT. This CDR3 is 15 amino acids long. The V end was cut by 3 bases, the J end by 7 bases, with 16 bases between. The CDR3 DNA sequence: TGTGCCAGCAGTGATCTCCTGGCGGGGCCTAATGAGCAGTTCTTC. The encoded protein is CASSDLLAGPNEQFF.

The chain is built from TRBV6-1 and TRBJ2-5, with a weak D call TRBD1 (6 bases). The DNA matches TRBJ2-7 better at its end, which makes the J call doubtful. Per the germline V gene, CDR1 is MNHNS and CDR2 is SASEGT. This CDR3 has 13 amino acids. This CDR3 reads CASSRQVGYEQYF. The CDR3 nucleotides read TGTGCCAGCAGCCGACAGGTCGGCTACGAGCAGTACTTC.

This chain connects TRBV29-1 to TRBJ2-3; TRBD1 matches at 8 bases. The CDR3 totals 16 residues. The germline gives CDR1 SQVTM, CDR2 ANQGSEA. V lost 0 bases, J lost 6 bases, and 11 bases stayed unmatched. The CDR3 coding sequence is TGCAGCGTTGAAGATGGGACCTCAGGGGGCGCGGATACGCAGTATTTT. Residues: CSVEDGTSGGADTQYF.

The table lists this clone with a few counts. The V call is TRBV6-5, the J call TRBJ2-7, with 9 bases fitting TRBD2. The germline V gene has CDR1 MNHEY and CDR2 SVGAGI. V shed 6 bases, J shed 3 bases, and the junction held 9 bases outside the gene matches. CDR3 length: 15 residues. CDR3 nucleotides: TGTGCCAGCAGCCTTACCGGGACTAGCTACTACGAGCAGTACTTC. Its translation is CASSLTGTSYYEQYF.

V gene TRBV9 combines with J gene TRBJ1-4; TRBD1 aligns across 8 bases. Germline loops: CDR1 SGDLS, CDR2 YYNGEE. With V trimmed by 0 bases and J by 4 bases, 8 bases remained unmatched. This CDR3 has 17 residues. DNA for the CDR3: TGTGCCAGCAGCGTAGAGTCCGGGACAGGTTTTAATGAAAAACTGTTTTTT. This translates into CASSVESGTGFNEKLFF.

CDR3 in amino acids: CASSPEWSPGLASGEQFF. The CDR3 bases are TGTGCCAGCAGCCCAGAATGGAGTCCGGGACTAGCTAGTGGTGAGCAGTTCTTC. The V and J genes are TRBV7-3 and TRBJ2-1; 9 nucleotides match TRBD2. V was pared by 5 bases and J by 9 bases, with 20 bases of the junction left unmatched. This CDR3 is built from 18 residues. Germline CDR1 SGHTA, CDR2 FQGTGA.

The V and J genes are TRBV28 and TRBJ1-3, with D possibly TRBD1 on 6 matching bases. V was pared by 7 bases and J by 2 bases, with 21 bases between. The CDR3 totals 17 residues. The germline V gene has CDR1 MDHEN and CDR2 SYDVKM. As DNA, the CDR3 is TGTGCCAGCAACTCGCCCGGCGGGGGGCAGGCTGGAAACACCATATATTTT. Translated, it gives CASNSPGGGQAGNTIYF.

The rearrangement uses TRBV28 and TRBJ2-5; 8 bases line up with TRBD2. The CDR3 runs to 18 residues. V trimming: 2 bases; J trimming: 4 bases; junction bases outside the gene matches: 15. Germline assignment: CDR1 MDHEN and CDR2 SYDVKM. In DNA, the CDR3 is TGTGCCAGCAGTTTAAGTCTAGCGGGCGGAATAACATCAGAGACCCAGTACTTC. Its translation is CASSLSLAGGITSETQYF.

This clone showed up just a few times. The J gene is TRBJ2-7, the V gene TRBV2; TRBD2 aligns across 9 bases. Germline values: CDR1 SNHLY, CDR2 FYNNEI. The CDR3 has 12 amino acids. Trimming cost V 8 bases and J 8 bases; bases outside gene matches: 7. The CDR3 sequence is CASGGLAGKQYF. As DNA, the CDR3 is TGTGCCAGCGGAGGGCTAGCGGGAAAGCAGTACTTC.